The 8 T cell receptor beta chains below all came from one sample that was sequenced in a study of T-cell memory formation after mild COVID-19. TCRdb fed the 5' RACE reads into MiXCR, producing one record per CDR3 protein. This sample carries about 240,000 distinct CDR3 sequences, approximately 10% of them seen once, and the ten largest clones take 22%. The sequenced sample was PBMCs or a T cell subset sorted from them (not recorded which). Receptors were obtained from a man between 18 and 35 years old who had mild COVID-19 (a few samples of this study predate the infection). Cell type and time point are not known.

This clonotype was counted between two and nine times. CDR3: CASSFRPGQNTGELFF. The CDR3 region has the DNA TGCGCCAGCAGCTTCCGACCGGGACAGAACACCGGGGAGCTGTTTTTT. The chain uses TRBV5-1 and TRBJ2-2, with a weak D call TRBD1 (6 bases). CDR3 length: 16 amino acids. V shed 2 bases and J shed 1 base, with 12 bases lying between them. The germline CDR1 and CDR2 sequences are SGHRS and YFSETQ.

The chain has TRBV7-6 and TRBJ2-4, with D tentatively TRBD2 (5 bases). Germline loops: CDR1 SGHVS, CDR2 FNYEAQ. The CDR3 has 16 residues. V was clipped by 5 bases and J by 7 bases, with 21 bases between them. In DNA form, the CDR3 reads TGTGCCAGCAGCCCTTTCCCGTTTGTTTCGGGGAACATTCAGTACTTC. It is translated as CASSPFPFVSGNIQYF.

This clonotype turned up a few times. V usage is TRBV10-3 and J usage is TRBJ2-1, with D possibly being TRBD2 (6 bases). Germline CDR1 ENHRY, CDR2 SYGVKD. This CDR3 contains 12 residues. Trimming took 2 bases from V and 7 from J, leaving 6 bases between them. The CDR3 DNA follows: TGTGCCATCAGTGAGGGGAGGAATGAGCAGTTCTTC. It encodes CAISEGRNEQFF.

CDR3 DNA: TGCGCCAGCAGGACCCCTCGGGAAGATACGCAGTATTTT. The encoded protein is CASRTPREDTQYF. The chain couples TRBV5-1 to TRBJ2-3; the D gene is possibly TRBD2 (5 bases). The CDR3 runs 13 residues. Trimming took off 5 bases at V and 5 bases at J, with 12 bases between the two ends. The V gene's germline CDR1 is SGHRS and CDR2 YFSETQ.

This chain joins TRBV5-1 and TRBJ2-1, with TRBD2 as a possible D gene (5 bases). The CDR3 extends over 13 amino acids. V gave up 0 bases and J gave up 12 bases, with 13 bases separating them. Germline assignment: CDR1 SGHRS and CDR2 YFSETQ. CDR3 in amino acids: CASSLEASHVQFF. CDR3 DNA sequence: TGCGCCAGCAGCTTGGAAGCTAGCCATGTGCAGTTCTTC.

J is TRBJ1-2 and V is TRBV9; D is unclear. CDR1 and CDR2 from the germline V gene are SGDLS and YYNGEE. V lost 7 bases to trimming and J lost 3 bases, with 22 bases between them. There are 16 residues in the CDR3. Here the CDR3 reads CASSLGGWRFDYGYTF. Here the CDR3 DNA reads TGTGCCAGCTCCCTGGGAGGGTGGAGATTCGACTATGGCTACACCTTC. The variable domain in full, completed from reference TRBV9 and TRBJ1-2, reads DSGVTQTPKHLITATGQRVTLRCSPRSGDLSVYWYQQSLDQGLQFLIQYYNGEERAKGNILERFSAQQFPDLHSELNLSSLELGDSALYFCASSLGGWRFDYGYTFGSGTRLTVV.

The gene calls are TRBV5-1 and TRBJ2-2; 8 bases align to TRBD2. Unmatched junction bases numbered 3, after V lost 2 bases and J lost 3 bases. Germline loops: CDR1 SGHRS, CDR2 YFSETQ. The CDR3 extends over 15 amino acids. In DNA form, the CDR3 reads TGCGCCAGCAGCTTTAGCGGGGCTCACACCGGGGAGCTGTTTTTT. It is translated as CASSFSGAHTGELFF.

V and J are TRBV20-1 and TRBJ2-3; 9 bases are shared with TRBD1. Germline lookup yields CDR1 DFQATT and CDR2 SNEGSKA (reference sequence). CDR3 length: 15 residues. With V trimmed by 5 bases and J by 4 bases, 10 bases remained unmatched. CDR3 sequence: CSAPGQGGRADTQYF. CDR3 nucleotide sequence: TGCAGTGCTCCGGGACAGGGTGGTAGGGCAGATACGCAGTATTTT.